The 20 T cell receptor beta chains below all came from one sample that was sequenced in a study of blood T cells in healthy people across ages. Then a second PCR, running roughly 7 to 12 cycles, was carried out with a sample-barcoded 5' primer and a J-beta primer mix. TCRdb fed the 5' RACE reads into MiXCR, producing one record per CDR3 protein. The sample has some 1.6 million distinct CDR3 sequences; about 31% are singletons. Sample: blood. The receptors stem from a woman in her thirties in good health.

This clonotype was observed a handful of times. The V gene is TRBV20-1, the J gene TRBJ2-3; the D is unclear. Germline CDR1 DFQATT, CDR2 SNEGSKA (reference sequence). Trimming removed 5 bases from V and 1 base from J, with 10 bases in between. The CDR3 consists of 13 residues. DNA of the CDR3: TGCAGTGCTGGAAAGAGTGGCACAGATACGCAGTATTTT. Its translation: CSAGKSGTDTQYF.

This clonotype showed up just a few times. CDR3 residues: CASKEGGNYGYTF. The CDR3 DNA follows: TGTGCCAGCAAAGAGGGGGGGAACTATGGCTACACCTTC. The chain joins TRBV28 to TRBJ1-2, with D tentatively TRBD1 (6 bases). Germline V gives CDR1 MDHEN, CDR2 SYDVKM. Between the trimmed V and J ends, which lost 7 bases and 2 bases, there was a span of 11 bases. This CDR3 is built from 13 residues.

This chain uses TRBV3-1 with TRBJ1-1, with a weak D call TRBD1 (5 bases). From germline, CDR1 is LGHDT and CDR2 YNNKEL (reference sequence). Trimming stripped 0 bases from V and 11 bases from J, with 10 bases between. This CDR3 comprises 12 residues. In DNA, the CDR3 is TGTGCCAGCAGCCAAGATCGGGGGACGGCTTTCTTT. Translation: CASSQDRGTAFF.

This clonotype has just a few counts. The rearrangement joins TRBV29-1 to TRBJ2-7; 8 nucleotides agree with TRBD1. Germline CDR1 is SQVTM and CDR2 is ANQGSEA. V lost 8 bases and J lost 2; bases outside the gene matches: 14. The CDR3 contains 15 residues. The chain's CDR3 is CSRRRQGQIPYEQYF. The CDR3 DNA sequence: TGCAGCCGTCGAAGACAGGGGCAAATCCCCTACGAGCAGTACTTC.

The CDR3 nucleotides read TGTGCCAGCAGTTACCTTCGGGACGGCGGCTACACCTTC. The encoded protein is CASSYLRDGGYTF. The chain carries TRBV6-2 or TRBV6-3 and TRBJ1-2, with a weak D call TRBD1 (5 bases). Trimming removed 2 bases from V and 8 bases from J, with 12 bases in between. The CDR3 is made up of 13 amino acids. Looked up from germline, CDR1 is MNHEY and CDR2 is SVGEGT.

This chain links TRBV11-2 with TRBJ2-7; 11 bases are shared with TRBD2. The CDR3 is made up of 14 amino acids. V trimming: 5 bases; J trimming: 2 bases; junction bases outside the gene matches: 2. Germline CDR1 is SGHAT and CDR2 is FQNNGV. CDR3 residues: CASSGSGGAYEQYF. Here the CDR3 DNA reads TGTGCCAGCAGCGGTAGCGGGGGGGCCTACGAGCAGTACTTC.

The rearrangement links TRBV20-1 to TRBJ2-5, with D unclear. V gave up 0 bases and J gave up 4 bases, with 9 bases separating them. This CDR3 contains 13 residues. The germline V gene encodes CDR1 DFQATT and CDR2 SNEGSKA (reference sequence). For the CDR3, the DNA is TGCAGTGCTAGAGACCCGGTTATAGAGACCCAGTACTTC. Protein sequence: CSARDPVIETQYF.

In regard to this clonotype: One junction end does not reproduce the germline sequence, and a read error may be involved. This rearrangement joins TRBV18 to TRBJ2-1; TRBD1 is a possible D gene (6 bases). The CDR3 sequence is 14 residues long. CDR1 is KGHSH, CDR2 LQKENI, per germline. CDR3 bases: TGTGCCGGCTCACCAAACAGGGTCGGGAATGAGCAGTTCTTC. It encodes CAGSPNRVGNEQFF.

The chain combines TRBV20-1 with TRBJ2-2; 7 nucleotides align to TRBD1. The CDR3 contains 13 residues. V lost 7 bases and J lost 3; bases outside the gene matches: 5. The germline gives CDR1 DFQATT, CDR2 SNEGSKA (reference sequence). The CDR3 DNA reads as TGCAGTGTAACAGGGGTCCACACCGGGGAGCTGTTTTTT. Amino acids: CSVTGVHTGELFF.

The V and J genes are TRBV2 and TRBJ1-1, with D possibly TRBD1 on 5 matching bases. CDR1 and CDR2 (germline): SNHLY, FYNNEI. The CDR3 length is 14 residues. The V and J ends lost 6 bases and 2 bases respectively, with 13 bases between them. CDR3: CASRETEANTEAFF. The CDR3 nucleotides read TGTGCCAGCAGGGAGACAGAGGCCAACACTGAAGCTTTCTTT.

CDR3 coding DNA: TGTGCCAGCAGTTTAATGGCAGCAAATCAGCCCCAGCATTTT. It encodes CASSLMAANQPQHF. V usage is TRBV12-3 or TRBV12-4 and J usage is TRBJ1-5, with unresolved D. The CDR3 is made up of 14 amino acids. V dropped 2 bases and J dropped 4 bases, with 9 bases sitting between them.

This clonotype occurred a few times. The chain is built from TRBV6-1 and TRBJ1-2, with 7 bases matching TRBD1. CDR1 is MNHNS, CDR2 SASEGT, per germline. Trimming removed 4 bases from V and 4 bases from J; junction bases left unmatched: 9. The CDR3 extends over 15 amino acids. CDR3 sequence: CASSANPDRPYGYTF. In nucleotides, the CDR3 is TGTGCCAGCAGTGCGAACCCGGACAGGCCCTATGGCTACACCTTC.

This clonotype was detected many times. The J gene is TRBJ2-1, the V gene TRBV5-6; D possibly corresponds to TRBD2 (5 bases). CDR1 SGHDT and CDR2 YYEEEE come from the germline V gene. V was clipped by 3 bases and J by 0 bases, with 22 bases between them. This CDR3 is 19 amino acids long. The CDR3 spells CASSWRLLGKHSSYNEQFF. CDR3 DNA sequence: TGTGCCAGCAGCTGGAGACTATTGGGAAAGCACAGCTCCTACAATGAGCAGTTCTTC.

This clonotype was seen only a few times. This may come from a read error, since a much larger clone is one base off. The rearrangement uses TRBV29-1 and TRBJ2-7; 9 bases are a match to TRBD1. V lost 3 bases and J lost 5; bases outside the gene matches: 11. There are 15 residues in the CDR3. The germline CDR1 and CDR2 sequences are SQVTM and ANQGSEA. CDR3 sequence: CSVELRDRATHEQYF. The CDR3 nucleotides read TGCAGCGTTGAGCTCCGGGACAGGGCTACCCACGAGCAGTACTTC.

This clonotype was observed a handful of times. The rearrangement joins TRBV2 to TRBJ2-7; the match to TRBD1 covers 12 bases. Per germline, CDR1 SNHLY and CDR2 FYNNEI. The ends lost 8 bases at V and 6 bases at J; junction bases unmatched: 11. The CDR3 sequence is 15 residues long. CDR3 in amino acids: CASLTAGTGGVEQYF. The CDR3 nucleotides are TGTGCCAGCCTAACTGCCGGGACAGGGGGCGTCGAGCAGTACTTC.

The chain joins TRBV28 to TRBJ2-5; 10 bases line up with TRBD2. This CDR3 region has 15 residues. Germline V gene lookup returns CDR1 MDHEN and CDR2 SYDVKM. V gave up 4 bases and J gave up 5 bases; unmatched junction bases: 7. CDR3 amino acids: CASSSGLALVETQYF. CDR3 in DNA: TGTGCCAGCAGTTCGGGACTAGCGCTGGTGGAGACCCAGTACTTC. Drawing the rest from reference TRBV28 and TRBJ2-5, the complete variable domain is DVKVTQSSRYLVKRTGEKVFLECVQDMDHENMFWYRQDPGLGLRLIYFSYDVKMKEKGDIPEGYSVSREKKERFSLILESASTNQTSMYLCASSSGLALVETQYFGPGTRLLVL.

This rearrangement joins TRBV6-6 to TRBJ2-7; D remains ambiguous. CDR3 length equals 13 residues. Germline assignment: CDR1 MNHNY and CDR2 SVGAGI (reference sequence). Trimming removed 6 bases at V and 4 bases at J, with 13 bases between. CDR3 loop: CASRRDNRYEQYF. CDR3 DNA sequence: TGTGCCAGCAGGAGAGACAATCGGTACGAGCAGTACTTC.

Only one count was recorded for this clonotype. A single base separates this from a much larger clone, so it may be a read error. V gene TRBV28 combines with J gene TRBJ1-2; the D gene is possibly TRBD1 (6 bases). The CDR3 length is 13 residues. From germline, CDR1 is MDHEN and CDR2 SYDVKM. The DNA for the CDR3 is TGTGTCAGCAGTGGGGGGCCTAACTATGGCTACACCTTC. Translating gives CVSSGGPNYGYTF.

Regarding this clonotype: This may be a read error: a much more frequent sequence differs by one nucleotide. The V and J genes are TRBV10-2 and TRBJ2-7; D unclear. Germline-derived CDR1 and CDR2 are WSHSY and SAAADI. V was pared by 2 bases and J by 7 bases, with 12 bases between. CDR3 size: 13 residues. This chain's CDR3 is CASSEMAYNEQYF. DNA for the CDR3: TGCGCCAGCAGTGAGATGGCCTACAATGAGCAGTACTTC.

CDR3: CASGKKELTVDTQYF. DNA for the CDR3: TGTGCCAGCGGAAAAAAGGAGCTCACCGTGGATACGCAGTATTTT. The chain carries TRBV2 and TRBJ2-3; D is undetermined. Trimming removed 8 bases from V and 6 bases from J, with 21 bases in between. Per the germline V gene, CDR1 is SNHLY and CDR2 is FYNNEI. This CDR3 has 15 amino acids.